The entry below describes one TCR beta chain. Its matching antigen is unknown. The sample originates from a study of spatial heterogeneity in lung cancer. Study at large: On average, each unique TCR and UMI combination appeared more than ten times in raw reads. Study-wide findings and caveats: Blood carried ubiquitous expanded tumor TCRs more at resection than follow-up.

Single TCR cDNA molecules each had their own unique molecular identifier. TCRdb reprocessed the 5' RACE reads with MiXCR, giving one entry per CDR3 protein. The data hold approximately 82,000 distinct CDR3 sequences, with 10% to 15% observed a single time. With 3 bases clipped from V and 6 bases from J, the junction kept 6 bases outside the gene matches. This CDR3 contains 15 residues. The time point: sample taken at primary tumor resection. Unsorted tumor, nontumor lung tissue or cryopreserved PBMC supplied the whole RNA. Samples came from about 72 TRACERx patients with untreated early-stage lung cancer.

This TCR was sampled from a male donor with early-stage non-small cell lung cancer. This material consisted of PBMCs, taken at surgery. The chain has TRBV12-3 or TRBV12-4 and TRBJ2-2; TRBD2 aligns across 8 bases. The CDR3 DNA reads as TGTGCCAGCAGTTTCGGCGCGGGGGGACCCGGGGAGCTGTTTTTT. Translating it yields CASSFGAGGPGELFF.